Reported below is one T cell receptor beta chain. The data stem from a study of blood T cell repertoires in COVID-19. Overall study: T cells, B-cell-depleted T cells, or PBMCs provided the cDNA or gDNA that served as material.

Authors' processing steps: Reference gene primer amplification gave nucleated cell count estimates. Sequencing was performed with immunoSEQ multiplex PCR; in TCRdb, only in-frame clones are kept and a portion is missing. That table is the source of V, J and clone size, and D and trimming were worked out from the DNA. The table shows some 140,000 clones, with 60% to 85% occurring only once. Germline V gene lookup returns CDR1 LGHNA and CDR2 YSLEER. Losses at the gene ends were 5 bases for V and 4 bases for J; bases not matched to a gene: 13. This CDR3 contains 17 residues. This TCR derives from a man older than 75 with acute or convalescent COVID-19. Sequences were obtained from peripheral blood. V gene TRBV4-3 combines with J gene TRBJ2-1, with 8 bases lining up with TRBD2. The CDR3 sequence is CASSYRFRGGYYNEQFF. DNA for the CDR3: TGCGCCAGCAGCTACCGCTTCCGGGGGGGCTATTACAATGAGCAGTTCTTC.